The entry that follows covers one T cell receptor beta chain sequence. The data originate from a study of blood T cell repertoires in COVID-19. Looking at the study overall: T cells, B-cell-depleted T cells, or PBMCs provided the cDNA or gDNA that served as material.

The table came from immunoSEQ multiplex PCR; TCRdb's copy has only in-frame clones and leaves some out. The data show around 400,000 clones, around 87% seen once. Material for sequencing was peripheral blood. This receptor was identified in a woman aged 60-75 years with COVID-19, enrolled during active disease.

The CDR3 nucleotides are TGTGCCAGCGGACTCCTGCTCGGCTACACCTTC. It codes for CASGLLLGYTF. The chain uses TRBV7-9 and TRBJ1-2; D is unresolved. This CDR3 has 11 residues. Trimming took 8 bases from V and 8 from J, leaving 12 bases between them. Germline V CDR1 and CDR2: SEHNR, FQNEAQ (reference sequence).